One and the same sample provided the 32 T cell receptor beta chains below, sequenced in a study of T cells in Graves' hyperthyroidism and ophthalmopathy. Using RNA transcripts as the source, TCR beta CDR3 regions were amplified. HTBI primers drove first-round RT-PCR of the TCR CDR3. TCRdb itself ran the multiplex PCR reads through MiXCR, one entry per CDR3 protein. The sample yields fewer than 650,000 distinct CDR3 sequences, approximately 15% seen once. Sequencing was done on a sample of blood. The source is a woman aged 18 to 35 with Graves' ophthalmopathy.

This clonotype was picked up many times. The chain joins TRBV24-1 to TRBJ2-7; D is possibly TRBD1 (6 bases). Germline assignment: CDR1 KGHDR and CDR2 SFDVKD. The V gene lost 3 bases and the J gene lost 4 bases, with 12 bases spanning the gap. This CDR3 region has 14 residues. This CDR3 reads CATSDLGTPYEQYF. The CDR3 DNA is TGTGCCACCAGTGATCTAGGGACACCTTACGAGCAGTACTTC.

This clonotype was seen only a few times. The CDR3 sequence is CSGTGGKITEAFF. The DNA of the CDR3 is TGCAGCGGGACAGGGGGCAAGATCACTGAAGCTTTCTTT. This chain links TRBV29-1 with TRBJ1-1; TRBD1 matches at 11 bases. This CDR3 has 13 amino acids. Germline-derived CDR1 and CDR2 are SQVTM and ANQGSEA. With 7 bases clipped from V and 4 bases from J, the junction kept 5 bases outside the gene matches.

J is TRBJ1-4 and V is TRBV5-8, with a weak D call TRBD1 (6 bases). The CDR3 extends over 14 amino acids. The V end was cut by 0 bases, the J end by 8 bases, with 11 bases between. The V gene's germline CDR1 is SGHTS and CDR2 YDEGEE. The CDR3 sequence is CASSLVGAGEKLFF. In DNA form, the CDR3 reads TGTGCCAGCAGCTTGGTGGGGGCTGGCGAAAAACTGTTTTTT.

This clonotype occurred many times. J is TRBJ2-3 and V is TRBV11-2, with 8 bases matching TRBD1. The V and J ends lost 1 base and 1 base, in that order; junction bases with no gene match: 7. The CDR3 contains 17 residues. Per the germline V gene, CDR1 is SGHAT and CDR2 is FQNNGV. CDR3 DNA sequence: TGTGCCAGCAGCTTAGGGTCAGGGGGCAGTGGCACAGATACGCAGTATTTT. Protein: CASSLGSGGSGTDTQYF.

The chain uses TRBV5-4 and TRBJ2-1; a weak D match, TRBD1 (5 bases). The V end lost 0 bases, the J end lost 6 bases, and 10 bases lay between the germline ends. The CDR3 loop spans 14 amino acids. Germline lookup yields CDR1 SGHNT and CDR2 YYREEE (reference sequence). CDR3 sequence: CASSLEERGNEQFF. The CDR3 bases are TGTGCCAGCAGCTTGGAAGAAAGGGGCAATGAGCAGTTCTTC.

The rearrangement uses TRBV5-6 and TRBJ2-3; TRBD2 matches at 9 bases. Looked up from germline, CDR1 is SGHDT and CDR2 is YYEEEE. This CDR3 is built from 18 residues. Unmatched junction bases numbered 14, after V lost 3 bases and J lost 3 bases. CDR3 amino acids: CASSSRGGRADVTDTQYF. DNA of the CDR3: TGTGCCAGCAGCTCCCGAGGCGGGAGGGCCGACGTGACAGATACGCAGTATTTT. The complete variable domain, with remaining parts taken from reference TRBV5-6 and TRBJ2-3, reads DAGVTQSPTHLIKTRGQQVTLRCSPKSGHDTVSWYQQALGQGPQFIFQYYEEEERQRGNFPDRFSGHQFPNYSSELNVNALLLGDSALYLCASSSRGGRADVTDTQYFGPGTRLTVL.

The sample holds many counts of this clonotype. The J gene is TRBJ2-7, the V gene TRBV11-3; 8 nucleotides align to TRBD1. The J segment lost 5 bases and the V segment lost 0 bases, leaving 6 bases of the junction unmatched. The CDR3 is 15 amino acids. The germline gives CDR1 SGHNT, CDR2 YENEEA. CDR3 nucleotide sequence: TGTGCCAGCAGCTTAGAAAGGACAGGGCGAAACGAGCAGTACTTC. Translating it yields CASSLERTGRNEQYF.

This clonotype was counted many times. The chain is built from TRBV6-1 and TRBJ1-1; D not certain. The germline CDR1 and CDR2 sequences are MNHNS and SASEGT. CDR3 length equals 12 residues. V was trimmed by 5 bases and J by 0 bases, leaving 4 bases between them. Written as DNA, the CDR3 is TGTGCCAGCAGTAACATGAACACTGAAGCTTTCTTT. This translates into CASSNMNTEAFF.

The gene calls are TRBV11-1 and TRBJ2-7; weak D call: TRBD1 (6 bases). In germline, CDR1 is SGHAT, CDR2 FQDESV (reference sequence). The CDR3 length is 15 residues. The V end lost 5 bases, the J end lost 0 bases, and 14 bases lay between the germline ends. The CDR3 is CASSTAGTPSYEQYF. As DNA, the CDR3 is TGTGCCAGCAGCACCGCCGGGACACCCTCCTACGAGCAGTACTTC.

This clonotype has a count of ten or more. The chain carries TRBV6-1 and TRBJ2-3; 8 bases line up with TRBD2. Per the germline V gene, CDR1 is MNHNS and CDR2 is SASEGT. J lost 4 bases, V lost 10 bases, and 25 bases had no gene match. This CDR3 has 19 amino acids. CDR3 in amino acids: CATVRGVAGIRDVADTQYF. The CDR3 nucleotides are TGTGCCACGGTCCGCGGGGTAGCGGGAATCAGGGATGTCGCAGATACGCAGTATTTT.

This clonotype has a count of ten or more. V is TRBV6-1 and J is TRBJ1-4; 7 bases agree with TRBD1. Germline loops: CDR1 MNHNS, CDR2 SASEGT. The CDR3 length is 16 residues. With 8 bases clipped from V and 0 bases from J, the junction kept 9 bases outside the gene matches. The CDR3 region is CASAYRGGTTNEKLFF. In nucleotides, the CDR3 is TGTGCCAGCGCATACAGGGGAGGAACAACTAATGAAAAACTGTTTTTT.

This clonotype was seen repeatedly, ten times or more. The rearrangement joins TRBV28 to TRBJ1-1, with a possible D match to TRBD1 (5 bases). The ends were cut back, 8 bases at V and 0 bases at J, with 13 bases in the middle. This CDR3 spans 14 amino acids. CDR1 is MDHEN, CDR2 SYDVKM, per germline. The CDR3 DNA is TGTGCCAGCCAGGGACCAGTCATGAACACTGAAGCTTTCTTT. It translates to CASQGPVMNTEAFF.

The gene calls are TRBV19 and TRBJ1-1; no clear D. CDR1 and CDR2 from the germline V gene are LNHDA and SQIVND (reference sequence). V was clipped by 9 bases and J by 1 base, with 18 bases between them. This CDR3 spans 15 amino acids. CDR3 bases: TGTGCCAGCTATATGAATCGACGGGAGAACACTGAAGCTTTCTTT. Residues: CASYMNRRENTEAFF.

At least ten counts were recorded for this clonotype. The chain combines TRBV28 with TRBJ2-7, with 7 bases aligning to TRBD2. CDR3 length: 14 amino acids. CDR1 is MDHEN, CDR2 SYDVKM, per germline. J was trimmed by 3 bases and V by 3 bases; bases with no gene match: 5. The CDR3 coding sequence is TGTGCCAGCAGTTTTTGGGAGGGTGGCTACGAGCAGTACTTC. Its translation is CASSFWEGGYEQYF. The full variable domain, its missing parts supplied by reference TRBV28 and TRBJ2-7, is DVKVTQSSRYLVKRTGEKVFLECVQDMDHENMFWYRQDPGLGLRLIYFSYDVKMKEKGDIPEGYSVSREKKERFSLILESASTNQTSMYLCASSFWEGGYEQYFGPGTRLTVT.

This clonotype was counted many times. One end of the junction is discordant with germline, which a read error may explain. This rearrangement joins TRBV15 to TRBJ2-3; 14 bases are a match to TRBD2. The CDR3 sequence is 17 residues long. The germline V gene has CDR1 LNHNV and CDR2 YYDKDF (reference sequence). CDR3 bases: TGTGCCACCAGCAGAGGTGGGACTAGCGGGAGCAGAGATACGCAGTATTTT. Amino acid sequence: CATSRGGTSGSRDTQYF.

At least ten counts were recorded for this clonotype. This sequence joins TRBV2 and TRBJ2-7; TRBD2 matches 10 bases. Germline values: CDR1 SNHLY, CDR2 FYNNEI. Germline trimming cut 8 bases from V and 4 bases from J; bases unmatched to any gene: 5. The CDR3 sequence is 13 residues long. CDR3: CASQKREGYEQYF. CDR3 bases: TGTGCCAGCCAGAAGCGGGAGGGTTACGAGCAGTACTTC.

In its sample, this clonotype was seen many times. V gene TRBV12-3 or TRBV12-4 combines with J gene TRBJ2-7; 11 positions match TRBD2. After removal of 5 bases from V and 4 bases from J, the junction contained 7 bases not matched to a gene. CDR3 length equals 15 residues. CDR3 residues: CASSPRTSGLYEQYF. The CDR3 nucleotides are TGTGCCAGCAGTCCCCGGACTAGCGGGCTTTACGAGCAGTACTTC.

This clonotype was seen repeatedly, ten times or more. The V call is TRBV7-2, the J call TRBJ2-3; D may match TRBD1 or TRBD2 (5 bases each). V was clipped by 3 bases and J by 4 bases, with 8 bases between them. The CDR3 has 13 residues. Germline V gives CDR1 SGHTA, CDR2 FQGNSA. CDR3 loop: CASSFGTSDTQYF. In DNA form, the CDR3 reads TGTGCCAGCAGCTTCGGGACCTCAGATACGCAGTATTTT.

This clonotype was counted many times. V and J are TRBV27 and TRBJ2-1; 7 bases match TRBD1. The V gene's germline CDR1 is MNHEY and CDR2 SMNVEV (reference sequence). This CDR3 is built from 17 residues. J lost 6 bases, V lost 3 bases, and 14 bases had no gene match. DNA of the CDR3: TGTGCCAGCAGTTTGGGCTCCATAACAGGGGTTGGCAATGAGCAGTTCTTC. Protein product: CASSLGSITGVGNEQFF.

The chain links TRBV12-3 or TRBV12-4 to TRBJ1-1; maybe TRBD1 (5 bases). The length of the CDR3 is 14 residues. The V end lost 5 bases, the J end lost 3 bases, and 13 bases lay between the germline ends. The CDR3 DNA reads TGTGCCAGCAGTCTGGGCGCCAGGGACACTGAAGCTTTCTTT. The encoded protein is CASSLGARDTEAFF.

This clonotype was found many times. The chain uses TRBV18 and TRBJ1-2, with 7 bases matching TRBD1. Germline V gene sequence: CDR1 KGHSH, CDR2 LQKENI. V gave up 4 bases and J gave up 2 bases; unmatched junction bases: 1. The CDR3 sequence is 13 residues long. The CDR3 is CASSQGANYGYTF. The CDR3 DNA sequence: TGTGCCAGCTCACAGGGGGCCAACTATGGCTACACCTTC.

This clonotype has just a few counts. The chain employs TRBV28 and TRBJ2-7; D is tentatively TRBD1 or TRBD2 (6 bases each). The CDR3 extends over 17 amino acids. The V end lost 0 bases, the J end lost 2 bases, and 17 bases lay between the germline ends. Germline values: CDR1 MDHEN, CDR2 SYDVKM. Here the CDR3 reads CASSLWEGPPGAYEQYF. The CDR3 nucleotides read TGTGCCAGCAGTTTATGGGAGGGACCCCCAGGGGCCTACGAGCAGTACTTC.

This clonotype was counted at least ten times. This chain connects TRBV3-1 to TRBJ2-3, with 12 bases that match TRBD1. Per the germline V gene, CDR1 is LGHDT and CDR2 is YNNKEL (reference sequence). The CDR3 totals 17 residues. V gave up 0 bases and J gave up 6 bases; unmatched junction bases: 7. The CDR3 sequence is CASSQDPGTGGLDTQYF. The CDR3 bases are TGTGCCAGCAGCCAAGATCCCGGGACAGGGGGCTTGGATACGCAGTATTTT.

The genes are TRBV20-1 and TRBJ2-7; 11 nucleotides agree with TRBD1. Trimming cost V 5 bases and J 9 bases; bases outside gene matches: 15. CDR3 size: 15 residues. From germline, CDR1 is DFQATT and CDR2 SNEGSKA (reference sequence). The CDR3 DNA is TGCAGTGCTGGACCCCTCGGACAGGGGGCACCAGTGCAGTACTTC. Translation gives CSAGPLGQGAPVQYF.

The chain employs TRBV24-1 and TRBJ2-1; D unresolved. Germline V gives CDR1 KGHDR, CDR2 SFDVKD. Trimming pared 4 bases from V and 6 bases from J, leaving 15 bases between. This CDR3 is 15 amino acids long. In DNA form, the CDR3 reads TGTGCCACCAGTGACCCGACTTATCTCCTCAATGAGCAGTTCTTC. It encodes CATSDPTYLLNEQFF.

CDR3 sequence reads: CASSRDRSNTGELFF. The CDR3 nucleotides read TGTGCCAGCAGCCGGGACCGTTCGAACACCGGGGAGCTGTTTTTT. The chain links TRBV27 to TRBJ2-2; D might be TRBD1 or TRBD2, each matching 5 bases. CDR3 size: 15 residues. Germline V gene lookup returns CDR1 MNHEY and CDR2 SMNVEV (reference sequence). With 6 bases removed from V and 0 bases from J, the gap between germline ends came to 11 bases.

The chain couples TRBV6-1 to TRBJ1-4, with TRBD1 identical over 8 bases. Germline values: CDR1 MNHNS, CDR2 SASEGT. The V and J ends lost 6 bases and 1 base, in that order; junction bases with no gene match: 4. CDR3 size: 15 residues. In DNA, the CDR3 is TGTGCCAGCAGCCCTACAGGGGGAACTAATGAAAAACTGTTTTTT. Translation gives CASSPTGGTNEKLFF.

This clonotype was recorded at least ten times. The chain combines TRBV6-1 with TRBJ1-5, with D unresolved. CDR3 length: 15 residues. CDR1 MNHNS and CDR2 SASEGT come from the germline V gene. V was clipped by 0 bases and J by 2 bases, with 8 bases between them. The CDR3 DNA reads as TGTGCCAGCAGTGAAGCGCGTGACCGCAATCAGCCCCAGCATTTT. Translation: CASSEARDRNQPQHF.

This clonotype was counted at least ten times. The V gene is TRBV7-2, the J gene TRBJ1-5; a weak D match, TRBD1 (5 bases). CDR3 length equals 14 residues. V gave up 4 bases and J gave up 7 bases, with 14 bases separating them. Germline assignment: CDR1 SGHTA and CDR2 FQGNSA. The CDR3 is CASSYGGGFQPQHF. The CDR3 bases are TGTGCCAGCAGCTATGGGGGGGGTTTCCAGCCCCAGCATTTT. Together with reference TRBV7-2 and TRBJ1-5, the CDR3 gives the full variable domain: GAGVSQSPSNKVTEKGKDVELRCDPISGHTALYWYRQSLGQGLEFLIYFQGNSAPDKSGLPSDRFSAERTGGSVSTLTIQRTQQEDSAVYLCASSYGGGFQPQHFGDGTRLSIL.

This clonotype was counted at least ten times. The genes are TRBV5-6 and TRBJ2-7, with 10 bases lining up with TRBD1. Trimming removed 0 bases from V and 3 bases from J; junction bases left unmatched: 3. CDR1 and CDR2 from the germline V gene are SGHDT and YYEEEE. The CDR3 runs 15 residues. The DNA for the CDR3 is TGTGCCAGCAGCTTGGGACAGGGGGCGGTCTACGAGCAGTACTTC. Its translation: CASSLGQGAVYEQYF. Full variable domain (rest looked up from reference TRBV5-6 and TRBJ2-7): DAGVTQSPTHLIKTRGQQVTLRCSPKSGHDTVSWYQQALGQGPQFIFQYYEEEERQRGNFPDRFSGHQFPNYSSELNVNALLLGDSALYLCASSLGQGAVYEQYFGPGTRLTVT.

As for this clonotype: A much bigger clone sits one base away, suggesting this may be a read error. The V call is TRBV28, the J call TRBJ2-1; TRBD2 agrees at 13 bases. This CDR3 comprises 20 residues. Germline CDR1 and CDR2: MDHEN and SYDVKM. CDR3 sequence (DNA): TGTACCAGCAGTTCCCCCGGACTAGCGGGAGCCTTAAGCTCCTACAATGAGCAGTTCTTC. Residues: CTSSSPGLAGALSSYNEQFF.

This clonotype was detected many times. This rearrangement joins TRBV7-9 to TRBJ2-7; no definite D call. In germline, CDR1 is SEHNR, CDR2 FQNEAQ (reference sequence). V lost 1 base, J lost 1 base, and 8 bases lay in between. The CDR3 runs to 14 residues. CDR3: CASSLGGISYEQYF. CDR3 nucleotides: TGTGCCAGCAGCTTAGGTGGGATTTCCTACGAGCAGTACTTC.